Presented here are 32 T cell receptor beta chains from one specimen sequenced in a study of blood T cells in healthy people across ages. Next came a second PCR, run for about 6 to 12 cycles, which used a sample-barcoded 5' primer along with a J-beta primer mix. MiXCR was run by TCRdb on the 5' RACE reads, yielding one entry per CDR3 protein. The repertoire consists of 650,000 to 1,000,000 distinct CDR3 sequences, with 35% to 60% occurring once and the leading ten covering 15% to 20%. Sequencing was performed on blood. Receptors originate from a man of 80 years or more in good health.

In its sample, this clonotype was seen many times. J is TRBJ1-2 and V is TRBV20-1, with D perhaps matching TRBD1 (6 bases). The CDR3 consists of 13 residues. Germline CDR1 is DFQATT and CDR2 is SNEGSKA (reference sequence). With 3 bases removed from V and 7 bases from J, the gap between germline ends came to 15 bases. The CDR3 DNA reads as TGCAGTGCTAGGGAGAGGGGGGCAGGTGGCTACACCTTC. Encoded protein: CSARERGAGGYTF.

This clonotype was found a few times. The rearrangement joins TRBV7-6 to TRBJ2-3; 11 nucleotides align to TRBD2. Losses at the gene ends were 3 bases for V and 3 bases for J; bases not matched to a gene: 5. Germline CDR1 reads SGHVS; CDR2 reads FNYEAQ. The CDR3 runs to 16 residues. CDR3 DNA sequence: TGTGCCAGCAGCTTTAAACTAGCGGGGGAAACAGATACGCAGTATTTT. Translated, it gives CASSFKLAGETDTQYF.

Regarding this clonotype: A much larger clone lies a single base off, so this may be a read error. This chain connects TRBV5-1 to TRBJ2-1, with a weak D call TRBD2 (6 bases). The germline CDR1 and CDR2 sequences are SGHRS and YFSETQ. This CDR3 spans 12 amino acids. The V end lost 3 bases, the J end lost 15 bases, and 16 bases lay between the germline ends. The CDR3 spells CASSSESGLRFF. As DNA, the CDR3 is TGCGCCAGCAGCTCGGAATCAGGACTACGGTTCTTC.

This chain uses TRBV24-1 with TRBJ1-5; D gene ambiguous. Trimming took off 2 bases at V and 8 bases at J, with 15 bases between the two ends. The CDR3 sequence is 15 residues long. The germline gives CDR1 KGHDR, CDR2 SFDVKD. CDR3 in DNA: TGTGCCACCAGTGATTCCTCGTCGGGTTACAAGCCCCAGCATTTT. It is translated as CATSDSSSGYKPQHF.

The V call is TRBV20-1, the J call TRBJ2-6; D remains ambiguous. There are 15 residues in the CDR3. Trimming left V 1 base short and J 0 bases short, with 7 bases between. Germline-derived CDR1 and CDR2 are DFQATT and SNEGSKA (reference sequence). The CDR3 region is CSARVGNSGANVLTF. DNA for the CDR3: TGCAGTGCTAGAGTCGGCAACTCTGGGGCCAACGTCCTGACTTTC.

This clonotype was counted a few times. The V and J genes are TRBV7-2 and TRBJ2-3; 10 positions match TRBD1. V shed 5 bases, J shed 3 bases, and the junction held 8 bases outside the gene matches. Germline lookup yields CDR1 SGHTA and CDR2 FQGNSA. This CDR3 spans 16 amino acids. Here the CDR3 reads CASSPGQGYITDTQYF. CDR3 sequence (DNA): TGTGCCAGCAGCCCGGGACAGGGGTATATTACAGATACGCAGTATTTT.

This clonotype has ten or more counts. The chain couples TRBV27 to TRBJ2-6, with a tentative D call TRBD1 (5 bases). V lost 6 bases and J lost 0, with 12 bases in between. The CDR3 spans 16 residues. Germline CDR1 reads MNHEY; CDR2 reads SMNVEV (reference sequence). CDR3: CASSLRQFSGANVLTF. CDR3 DNA sequence: TGTGCCAGCAGCCTACGACAGTTCTCTGGGGCCAACGTCCTGACTTTC.

The chain links TRBV6-5 to TRBJ2-7; 9 nucleotides agree with TRBD1. Germline CDR1 MNHEY, CDR2 SVGAGI. The CDR3 runs to 14 residues. V shed 3 bases and J 4 bases; nucleotides not matched to a gene: 4. The DNA for the CDR3 is TGTGCCAGCAGTTATAGGGGACAGGGTTACGAGCAGTACTTC. Amino acids: CASSYRGQGYEQYF.

This chain uses TRBV10-3 with TRBJ2-4; 9 positions agree with TRBD2. This CDR3 is 15 amino acids long. The germline gives CDR1 ENHRY, CDR2 SYGVKD. The V and J ends lost 10 bases and 2 bases, in that order; junction bases with no gene match: 9. The CDR3 protein is CASSSAGGTKNIQYF. The CDR3 DNA sequence: TGTGCCAGCTCCTCAGCGGGAGGAACCAAAAACATTCAGTACTTC.

The rearrangement links TRBV7-3 to TRBJ2-5; maybe TRBD2 (6 bases). This CDR3 has 13 amino acids. The germline CDR1 and CDR2 sequences are SGHTA and FQGTGA. Trimming pared 5 bases from V and 7 bases from J, leaving 14 bases between. The CDR3 here is CASSQEFGGTQYF. The CDR3 DNA reads TGTGCCAGCAGCCAAGAATTCGGGGGGACCCAGTACTTC.

V usage is TRBV27 and J usage is TRBJ2-1, with D perhaps assigned TRBD1 or TRBD2 (5 bases each). From germline, CDR1 is MNHEY and CDR2 SMNVEV (reference sequence). The V and J ends lost 6 bases and 5 bases respectively, with 17 bases between them. This CDR3 contains 15 residues. CDR3 sequence reads: CASRLPEWGNNEQFF. CDR3 in DNA: TGTGCCAGCAGGCTTCCCGAGTGGGGGAACAATGAGCAGTTCTTC.

This clonotype was counted only a few times. V is TRBV7-9 and J is TRBJ2-3, with a weak D call TRBD1 (6 bases). The germline V gene encodes CDR1 SEHNR and CDR2 FQNEAQ (reference sequence). V was clipped by 5 bases and J by 3 bases, with 15 bases between them. The CDR3 has 15 residues. CDR3 bases: TGTGCCAGCAGCCCAGCCGGGACAATTACAGATACGCAGTATTTT. Protein sequence: CASSPAGTITDTQYF.

The V and J genes are TRBV7-2 and TRBJ1-5; possible D gene TRBD1, 5 bases. Germline V gene lookup returns CDR1 SGHTA and CDR2 FQGNSA. V was clipped by 2 bases and J by 5 bases, with 13 bases between them. The CDR3 sequence is 15 residues long. The DNA for the CDR3 is TGTGCCAGCAGCTTAATGGTCGGGGACCATCAGCCCCAGCATTTT. Translated: CASSLMVGDHQPQHF.

V and J are TRBV6-2 or TRBV6-3 and TRBJ1-4; 9 bases map to TRBD1. The CDR3 spans 15 residues. CDR1 is MNHEY and CDR2 is SVGEGT in the germline V gene. Trimming took 5 bases from V and 5 from J; bases not matched to a gene: 6. CDR3 region: CASSPYRGQNEKLFF. CDR3 DNA: TGTGCCAGCAGTCCGTACAGGGGGCAGAATGAAAAACTGTTTTTT.

This clonotype came up many times. The chain combines TRBV29-1 with TRBJ2-3; 9 bases agree with TRBD2. The germline V gene has CDR1 SQVTM and CDR2 ANQGSEA. This CDR3 is built from 13 residues. Germline trimming cut 5 bases from V and 6 bases from J; bases unmatched to any gene: 6. CDR3: CSVTRTSVDTQYF. CDR3 bases: TGCAGCGTTACTCGGACTAGCGTGGATACGCAGTATTTT.

A remark on this clonotype: One end of the junction fails to match germline, which may point to a read error. The chain carries TRBV4-1 and TRBJ2-3; TRBD2 aligns across 10 bases. CDR1 and CDR2 from the germline V gene are MGHRA and YSYEKL. The CDR3 has 16 residues. The CDR3 DNA is TGCGCTAGCAGCCAACGGCTAGCGGGAGTCACAGATACGCAGTATTTT. Amino acids: CASSQRLAGVTDTQYF.

This chain links TRBV25-1 with TRBJ2-5, with 10 nucleotides matching TRBD2. The trim removed 2 bases at V and 11 bases at J, leaving 11 bases unmatched. This CDR3 has 15 amino acids. Germline CDR1 MGHDK, CDR2 SYGVNS. The CDR3 loop is CASSEASGRFNEQYF. The CDR3 nucleotides read TGTGCCAGCAGTGAAGCTAGCGGGAGATTCAATGAGCAGTACTTC.

This clonotype has a handful of counts. V usage is TRBV20-1 and J usage is TRBJ2-7, with D possibly matching TRBD2 (5 bases). TRBJ2-5 explains the end of the DNA better; the J call may be wrong. Per germline, CDR1 DFQATT and CDR2 SNEGSKA (reference sequence). The CDR3 runs to 16 residues. The CDR3 bases are TGCAGTGCTAGAGAGGCCCGTCGGGGTATGGCTGTGACCCAGTACTTC. Protein: CSAREARRGMAVTQYF.

The chain joins TRBV27 to TRBJ2-7, with D unclear. The CDR3 spans 14 residues. The V end lost 0 bases, the J end lost 2 bases, and 8 bases lay between the germline ends. Germline V gene lookup returns CDR1 MNHEY and CDR2 SMNVEV (reference sequence). The DNA of the CDR3 is TGTGCCAGCAGTTTATCCGCAGATACCTACGAGCAGTACTTC. Its protein product is CASSLSADTYEQYF.

To note about this clonotype: Germline and junction disagree at one end, which may indicate a read error. The rearrangement joins TRBV5-6 to TRBJ2-4; D uncertain. The J call could be wrong; TRBJ2-7 is a better fit for the DNA end. This CDR3 comprises 12 residues. The germline gives CDR1 SGHDT, CDR2 YYEEEE. The CDR3 protein is CAGSLSTYEQYF. The DNA of the CDR3 is TGTGCCGGCAGCTTGTCCACCTACGAGCAGTACTTC.

V is TRBV18 and J is TRBJ2-5, with 13 nucleotides matching TRBD2. This CDR3 spans 15 amino acids. V lost 3 bases and J lost 11; bases outside the gene matches: 9. Germline lookup yields CDR1 KGHSH and CDR2 LQKENI. The chain's CDR3 is CASSPGTSGDNEQYF. CDR3 coding DNA: TGTGCCAGCTCACCTGGGACTAGCGGGGACAATGAGCAGTACTTC.

The chain is built from TRBV10-3 and TRBJ1-1; tentative D call: TRBD1 (5 bases). This CDR3 has 15 residues. Germline V lookup: CDR1 ENHRY, CDR2 SYGVKD. V lost 6 bases and J 0 bases, leaving 14 bases between the germline ends. CDR3 amino acids: CAISSQGPMNTEAFF. CDR3 sequence (DNA): TGTGCCATCAGCTCTCAGGGCCCGATGAACACTGAAGCTTTCTTT.

In its sample, this clonotype was seen once. The genes are TRBV12-3 or TRBV12-4 and TRBJ2-1; D is ambiguous. The tail of the sequence fits TRBJ2-7 better, so the J call may be wrong. The CDR3 spans 14 residues. The CDR3 DNA is TGTGCCAGCAGCCCGCTGGGCGCCTACAATGAGCAGTACTTC. Translation: CASSPLGAYNEQYF.

The rearrangement uses TRBV6-6 and TRBJ2-1; no definite D call. Per germline, CDR1 MNHNY and CDR2 SVGAGI (reference sequence). V lost 6 bases to trimming and J lost 5 bases, with 14 bases between them. CDR3 length: 14 amino acids. The CDR3 sequence is CASSPPDGDNEQFF. CDR3 DNA sequence: TGTGCCAGCAGCCCCCCGGATGGGGACAATGAGCAGTTCTTC.

This clonotype appeared many times. The rearrangement links TRBV14 to TRBJ2-3, with a weak D call TRBD1 (6 bases). Looked up from germline, CDR1 is SGHDN and CDR2 is FVKESK. This CDR3 comprises 14 residues. Trimming removed 3 bases at V and 0 bases at J, with 7 bases between. The CDR3 nucleotides are TGTGCCAGCAGCCAGGGGACAAGCACAGATACGCAGTATTTT. Its translation: CASSQGTSTDTQYF.

The rearrangement joins TRBV7-2 to TRBJ1-4; no clear D. V dropped 5 bases and J dropped 8 bases, with 18 bases sitting between them. This CDR3 is 15 amino acids long. Germline assignment: CDR1 SGHTA and CDR2 FQGNSA. CDR3 bases: TGTGCCAGCAGCCCCAGCCAGGCCAGATTAGAAAAACTGTTTTTT. This gives the protein CASSPSQARLEKLFF.

This clonotype appeared a few times. V and J are TRBV19 and TRBJ2-1, with D uncertain. Germline loops: CDR1 LNHDA, CDR2 SQIVND (reference sequence). Trimming took 2 bases from V and 0 from J, leaving 11 bases between them. The length of the CDR3 is 16 residues. CDR3 DNA sequence: TGTGCCAGTAGTATATCGTGGGTGGGCTCCTACAATGAGCAGTTCTTC. Translating it yields CASSISWVGSYNEQFF. Full variable domain (rest looked up from reference TRBV19 and TRBJ2-1): DGGITQSPKYLFRKEGQNVTLSCEQNLNHDAMYWYRQDPGQGLRLIYYSQIVNDFQKGDIAEGYSVSREKKESFPLTVTSAQKNPTAFYLCASSISWVGSYNEQFFGPGTRLTVL.

This clonotype was detected only a few times. V and J are TRBV11-2 and TRBJ2-2, with TRBD2 matching over 10 bases. Germline trimming cut 4 bases from V and 3 bases from J; bases unmatched to any gene: 5. CDR1 is SGHAT and CDR2 is FQNNGV in the germline V gene. The CDR3 consists of 16 residues. The CDR3 DNA reads TGTGCCAGCAGCTGGTCTAGCGGGAGTTACACCGGGGAGCTGTTTTTT. Protein product: CASSWSSGSYTGELFF.

The V gene is TRBV12-3 or TRBV12-4, the J gene TRBJ1-6; D call uncertain. Trimming removed 3 bases from V and 8 bases from J, with 8 bases in between. The CDR3 runs to 13 residues. The CDR3 sequence: CASSLASYSPLHF. In DNA, the CDR3 is TGTGCCAGCAGTTTGGCCTCCTATTCACCCCTCCACTTT.

The chain has TRBV20-1 and TRBJ2-3, with D perhaps matching TRBD2 (6 bases). Looked up from germline, CDR1 is DFQATT and CDR2 is SNEGSKA (reference sequence). CDR3 size: 14 residues. Trimming took off 6 bases at V and 4 bases at J, with 17 bases between the two ends. The CDR3 here is CSAKEGFGADTQYF. The CDR3 DNA reads as TGCAGTGCCAAGGAGGGGTTCGGGGCAGATACGCAGTATTTT.

The chain couples TRBV28 to TRBJ2-5; TRBD2 matches 15 bases. Germline CDR1 reads MDHEN; CDR2 reads SYDVKM. The CDR3 runs to 15 residues. Trimming cost V 5 bases and J 4 bases; bases outside gene matches: 2. CDR3 coding DNA: TGTGCCAGCAGTGGGACTAGCGGGGGGACAGAGACCCAGTACTTC. Protein: CASSGTSGGTETQYF.

This sequence joins TRBV12-3 or TRBV12-4 and TRBJ2-4; 8 nucleotides agree with TRBD1. The ends lost 2 bases at V and 1 base at J; junction bases unmatched: 7. The CDR3 runs 17 residues. CDR3 in DNA: TGTGCCAGCAGTTTACCCGGGACAGGAATCGCCAAAAACATTCAGTACTTC. The encoded protein is CASSLPGTGIAKNIQYF.